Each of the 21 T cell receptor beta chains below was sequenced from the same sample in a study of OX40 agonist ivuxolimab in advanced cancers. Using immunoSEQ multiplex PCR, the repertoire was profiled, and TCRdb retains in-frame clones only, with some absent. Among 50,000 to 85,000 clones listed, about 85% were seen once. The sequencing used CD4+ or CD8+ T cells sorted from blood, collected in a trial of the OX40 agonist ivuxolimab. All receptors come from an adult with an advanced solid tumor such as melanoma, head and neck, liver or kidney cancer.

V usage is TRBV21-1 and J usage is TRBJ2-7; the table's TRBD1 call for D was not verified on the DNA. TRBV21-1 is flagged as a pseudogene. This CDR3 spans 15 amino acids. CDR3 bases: TGTGCCAGTTCATTTCCGGGACAGGGGACCTACGAGCAGTACTTC. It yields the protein CASSFPGQGTYEQYF.

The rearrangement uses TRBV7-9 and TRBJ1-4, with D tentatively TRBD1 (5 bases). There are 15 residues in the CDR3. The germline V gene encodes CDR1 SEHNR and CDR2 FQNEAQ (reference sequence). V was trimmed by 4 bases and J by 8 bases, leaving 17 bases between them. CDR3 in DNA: TGTGCCAGCAGCTCTCCCGGGGGAAGTCGGGAAAAACTGTTTTTT. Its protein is CASSSPGGSREKLFF.

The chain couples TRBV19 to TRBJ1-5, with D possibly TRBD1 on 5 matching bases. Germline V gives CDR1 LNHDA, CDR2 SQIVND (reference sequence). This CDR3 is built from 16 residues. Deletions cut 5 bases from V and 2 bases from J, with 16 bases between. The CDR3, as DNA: TGTGCCAGTAGTGAGACACGGGGGGTCGGCAATCAGCCCCAGCATTTT. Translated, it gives CASSETRGVGNQPQHF.

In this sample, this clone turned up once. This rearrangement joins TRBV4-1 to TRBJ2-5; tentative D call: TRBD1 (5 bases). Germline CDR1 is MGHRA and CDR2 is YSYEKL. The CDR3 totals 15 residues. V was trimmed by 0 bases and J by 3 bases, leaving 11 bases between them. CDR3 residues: CASSQDGVREETQYF. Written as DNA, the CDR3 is TGCGCCAGCAGCCAAGATGGGGTCAGGGAAGAGACCCAGTACTTC.

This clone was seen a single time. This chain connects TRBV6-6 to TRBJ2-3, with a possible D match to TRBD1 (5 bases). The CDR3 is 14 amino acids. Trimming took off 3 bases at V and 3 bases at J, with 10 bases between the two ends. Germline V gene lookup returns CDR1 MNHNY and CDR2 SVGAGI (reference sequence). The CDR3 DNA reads TGTGCCAGCAGTTATAGCAGGACAACAGATACGCAGTATTTT. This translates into CASSYSRTTDTQYF.

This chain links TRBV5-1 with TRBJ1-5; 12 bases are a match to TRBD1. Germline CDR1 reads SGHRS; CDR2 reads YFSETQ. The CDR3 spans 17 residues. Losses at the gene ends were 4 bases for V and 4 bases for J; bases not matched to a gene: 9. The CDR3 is CASSPGDRGLRNQPQHF. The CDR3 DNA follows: TGCGCCAGCAGCCCGGGGGACAGGGGGCTAAGGAATCAGCCCCAGCATTTT.

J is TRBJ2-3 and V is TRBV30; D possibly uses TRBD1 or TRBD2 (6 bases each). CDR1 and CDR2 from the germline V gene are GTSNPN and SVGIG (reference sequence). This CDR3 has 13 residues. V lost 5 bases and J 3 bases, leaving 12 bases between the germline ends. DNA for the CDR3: TGTGCCTGGGGAGGGGGGTGGACAGATACGCAGTATTTT. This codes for CAWGGGWTDTQYF.

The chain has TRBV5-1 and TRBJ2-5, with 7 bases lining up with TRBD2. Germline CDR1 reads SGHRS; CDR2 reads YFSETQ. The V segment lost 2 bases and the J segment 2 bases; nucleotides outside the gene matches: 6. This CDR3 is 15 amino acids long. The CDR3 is CASSFLGGSQETQYF. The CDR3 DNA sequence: TGCGCCAGCAGCTTCCTGGGGGGGTCTCAAGAGACCCAGTACTTC.

CDR3 loop: CASSPPVYTEAFF. In DNA form, the CDR3 reads TGTGCCAGCTCACCACCGGTTTACACTGAAGCTTTCTTT. The chain couples TRBV18 to TRBJ1-1; D is uncertain. The V gene lost 0 bases and the J gene lost 3 bases, with 5 bases spanning the gap. The CDR3 is made up of 13 amino acids. The germline CDR1 and CDR2 sequences are KGHSH and LQKENI.

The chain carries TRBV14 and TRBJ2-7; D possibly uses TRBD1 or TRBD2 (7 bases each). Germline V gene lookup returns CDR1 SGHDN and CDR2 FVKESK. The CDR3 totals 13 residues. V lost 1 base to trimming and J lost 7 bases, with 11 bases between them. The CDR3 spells CASSQARGGEQYF. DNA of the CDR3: TGTGCCAGCAGCCAAGCCAGGGGGGGAGAGCAGTACTTC. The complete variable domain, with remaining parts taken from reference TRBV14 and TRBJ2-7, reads EAGVTQFPSHSVIEKGQTVTLRCDPISGHDNLYWYRRVMGKEIKFLLHFVKESKQDESGMPNNRFLAERTGGTYSTLKVQPAELEDSGVYFCASSQARGGEQYFGPGTRLTVT.

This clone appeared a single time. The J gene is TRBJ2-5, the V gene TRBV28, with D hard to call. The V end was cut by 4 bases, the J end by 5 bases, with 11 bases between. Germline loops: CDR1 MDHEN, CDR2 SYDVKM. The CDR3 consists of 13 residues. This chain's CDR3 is CASSSALKETQYF. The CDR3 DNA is TGTGCCAGCAGTTCGGCGCTTAAGGAGACCCAGTACTTC.

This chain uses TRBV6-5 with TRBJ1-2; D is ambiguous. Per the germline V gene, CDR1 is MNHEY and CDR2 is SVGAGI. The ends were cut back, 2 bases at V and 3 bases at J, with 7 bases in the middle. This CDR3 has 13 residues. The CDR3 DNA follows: TGTGCCAGCAGTTACCGGGAGGACTATGGCTACACCTTC. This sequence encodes CASSYREDYGYTF.

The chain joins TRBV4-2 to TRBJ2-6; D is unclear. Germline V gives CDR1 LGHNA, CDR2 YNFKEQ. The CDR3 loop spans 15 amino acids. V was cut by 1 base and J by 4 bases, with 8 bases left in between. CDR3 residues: CASSQGPAGANVLTF. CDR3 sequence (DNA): TGTGCCAGCAGCCAAGGGCCGGCGGGGGCCAACGTCCTGACTTTC.

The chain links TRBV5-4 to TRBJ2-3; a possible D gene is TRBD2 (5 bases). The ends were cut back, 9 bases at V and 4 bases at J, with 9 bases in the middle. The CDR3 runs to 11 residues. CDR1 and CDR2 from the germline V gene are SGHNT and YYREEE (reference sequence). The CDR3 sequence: CAIGGPDTQYF. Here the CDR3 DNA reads TGTGCCATCGGAGGTCCAGATACGCAGTATTTT.

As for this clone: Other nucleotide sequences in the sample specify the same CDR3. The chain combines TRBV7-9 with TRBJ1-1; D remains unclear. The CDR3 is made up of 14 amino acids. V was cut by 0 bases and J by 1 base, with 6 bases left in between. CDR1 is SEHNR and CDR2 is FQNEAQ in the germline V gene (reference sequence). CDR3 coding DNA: TGTGCCAGCAGCTTAGCGGGTCAGAACACTGAAGCTTTCTTT. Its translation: CASSLAGQNTEAFF. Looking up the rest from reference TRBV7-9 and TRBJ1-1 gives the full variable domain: DTGVSQNPRHKITKRGQNVTFRCDPISEHNRLYWYRQTLGQGPEFLTYFQNEAQLEKSRLLSDRFSAERPKGSFSTLEIQRTEQGDSAMYLCASSLAGQNTEAFFGQGTRLTVV.

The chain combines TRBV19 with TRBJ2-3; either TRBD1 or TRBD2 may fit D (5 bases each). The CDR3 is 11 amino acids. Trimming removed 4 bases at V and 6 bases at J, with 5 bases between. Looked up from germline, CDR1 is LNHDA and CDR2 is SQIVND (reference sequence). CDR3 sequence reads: CASSRGDTQYF. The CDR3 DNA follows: TGTGCCAGTAGTAGGGGGGATACGCAGTATTTT. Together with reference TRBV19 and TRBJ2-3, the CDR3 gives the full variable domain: DGGITQSPKYLFRKEGQNVTLSCEQNLNHDAMYWYRQDPGQGLRLIYYSQIVNDFQKGDIAEGYSVSREKKESFPLTVTSAQKNPTAFYLCASSRGDTQYFGPGTRLTVL.

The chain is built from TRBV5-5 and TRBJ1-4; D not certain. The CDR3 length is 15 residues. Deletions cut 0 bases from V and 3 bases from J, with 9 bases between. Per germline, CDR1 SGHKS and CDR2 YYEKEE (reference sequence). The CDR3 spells CASSLAQLANEKLFF. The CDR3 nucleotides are TGTGCCAGCAGCTTGGCGCAGTTAGCTAATGAAAAACTGTTTTTT.

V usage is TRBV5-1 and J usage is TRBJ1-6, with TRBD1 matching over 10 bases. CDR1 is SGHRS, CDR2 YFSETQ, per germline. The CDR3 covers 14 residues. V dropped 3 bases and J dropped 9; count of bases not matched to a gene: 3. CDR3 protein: CASSSGQGSSPLHF. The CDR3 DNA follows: TGCGCCAGCAGCTCGGGACAGGGGTCTTCACCCCTCCACTTT.

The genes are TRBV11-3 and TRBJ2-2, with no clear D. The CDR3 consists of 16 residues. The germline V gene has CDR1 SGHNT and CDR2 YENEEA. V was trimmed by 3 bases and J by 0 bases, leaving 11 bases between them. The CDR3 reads CASSFGRAPNTGELFF. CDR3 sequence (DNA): TGTGCCAGCAGCTTCGGCCGGGCCCCGAACACCGGGGAGCTGTTTTTT.

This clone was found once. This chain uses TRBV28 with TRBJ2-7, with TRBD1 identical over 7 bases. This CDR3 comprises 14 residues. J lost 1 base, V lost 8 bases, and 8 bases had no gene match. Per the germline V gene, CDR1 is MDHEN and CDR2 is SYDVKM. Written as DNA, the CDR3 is TGTGCCAGCGGACAGGTCGCGATTTCCTACGAGCAGTACTTC. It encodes CASGQVAISYEQYF. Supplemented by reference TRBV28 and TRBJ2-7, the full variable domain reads DVKVTQSSRYLVKRTGEKVFLECVQDMDHENMFWYRQDPGLGLRLIYFSYDVKMKEKGDIPEGYSVSREKKERFSLILESASTNQTSMYLCASGQVAISYEQYFGPGTRLTVT.

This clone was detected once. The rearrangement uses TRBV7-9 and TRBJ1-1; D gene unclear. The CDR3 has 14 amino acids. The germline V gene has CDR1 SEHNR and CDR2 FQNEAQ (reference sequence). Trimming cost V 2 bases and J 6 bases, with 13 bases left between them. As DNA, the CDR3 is TGTGCCAGCAGCTTACTTTTAGGTTACGCTGAAGCTTTCTTT. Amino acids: CASSLLLGYAEAFF.